The source of this T cell receptor (beta chain) is a study of response to subunit inactivated influenza vaccine. TCRdb independently ran MiXCR on the RT-PCR reads; one entry per CDR3 protein. The table lists around 320,000 distinct CDR3 sequences, roughly 22% of them singletons. Study-wide results and limits: Each seasonal flu vaccination may recruit only limited new T cells, authors suggested.

This clonotype was found a few times. Its cognate antigen is unknown. The source of this sequence is a man between 50 and 70 years old who received an inactivated influenza vaccine. The sample was PBMCs from blood, taken about 20 months after vaccination.

CDR3 DNA sequence: TGTGCCAGCAGGACGGGCGGGGTGAACACTGAAGCTTTCTTT. Protein sequence: CASRTGGVNTEAFF. The rearrangement links TRBV28 to TRBJ1-1; D is unresolved. Trimming removed 6 bases from V and 0 bases from J, with 11 bases in between. Germline V CDR1 and CDR2: MDHEN, SYDVKM. The CDR3 totals 14 residues.